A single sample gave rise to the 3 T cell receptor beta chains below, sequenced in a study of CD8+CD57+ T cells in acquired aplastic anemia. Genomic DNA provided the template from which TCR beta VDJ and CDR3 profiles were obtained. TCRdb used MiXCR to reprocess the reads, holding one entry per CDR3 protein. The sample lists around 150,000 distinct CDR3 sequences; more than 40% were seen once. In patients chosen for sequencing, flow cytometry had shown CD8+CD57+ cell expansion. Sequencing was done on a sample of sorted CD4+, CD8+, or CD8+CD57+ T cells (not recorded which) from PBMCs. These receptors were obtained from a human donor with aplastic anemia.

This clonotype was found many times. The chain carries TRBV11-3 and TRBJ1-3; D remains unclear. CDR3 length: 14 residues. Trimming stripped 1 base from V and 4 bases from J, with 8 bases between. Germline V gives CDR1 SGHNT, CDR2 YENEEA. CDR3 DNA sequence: TGTGCCAGCAGCTTAGGGGTCCCCGGAAACACCATATATTTT. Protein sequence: CASSLGVPGNTIYF.

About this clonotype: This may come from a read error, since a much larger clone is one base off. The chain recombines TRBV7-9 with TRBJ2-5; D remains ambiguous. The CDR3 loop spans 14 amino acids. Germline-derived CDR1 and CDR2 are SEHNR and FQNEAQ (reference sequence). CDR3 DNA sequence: TGTGCCAGCGGCTTAAGCCCCTCCCGGAGAACCCAGTACTTC. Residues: CASGLSPSRRTQYF.

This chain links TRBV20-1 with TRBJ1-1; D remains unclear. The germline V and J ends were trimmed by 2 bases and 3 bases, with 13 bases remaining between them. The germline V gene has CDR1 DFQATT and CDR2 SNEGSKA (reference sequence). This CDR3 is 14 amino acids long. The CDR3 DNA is TGCAGTGCTAGACAGTCTGGGATGGACACTGAAGCTTTCTTT. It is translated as CSARQSGMDTEAFF.